One sample yielded the 2 T cell receptor beta chains listed below, sequenced in a study of regulatory T cells in long-lasting Graves disease. Sequencing libraries for TCR beta were prepared with iRepertoire HTBI primers and Arm-PCR of CDR3 regions. TCRdb reprocessed the multiplex PCR reads via MiXCR and lists one record per CDR3 protein. Among hundreds of thousands of distinct CDR3 sequences, about 13% were seen once, and the ten largest hold roughly 9.7%. Time point denoted: newly diagnosed GD, antithyroid drugs for less than 3 months. RNA extracted from PBMCs served as the sequencing template. This sample was also put to use in a study of T cells in Graves' hyperthyroidism and ophthalmopathy.

The sequences come from peripheral blood mononuclear cells (PBMCs), collected at new diagnosis, from a patient treated with antithyroid drugs. These receptors were obtained from a man between 25 and 39 years old with Graves disease.

This clonotype has a handful of counts. The chain links TRBV15 to TRBJ2-1, with a weak D call TRBD2 (5 bases). V was clipped by 0 bases and J by 1 base, with 10 bases between them. The V gene's germline CDR1 is LNHNV and CDR2 YYDKDF (reference sequence). The CDR3 is 16 residues long. The CDR3 here is CATSRDPGGSYNEQFF. CDR3 sequence (DNA): TGTGCCACCAGCAGAGATCCTGGAGGATCCTACAATGAGCAGTTCTTC.

The V and J genes are TRBV5-1 and TRBJ2-2; possible D gene TRBD1, 6 bases. The CDR3 runs to 15 residues. The V end was cut by 4 bases, the J end by 7 bases, with 17 bases between. In germline, CDR1 is SGHRS, CDR2 YFSETQ. CDR3 sequence (DNA): TGCGCCAGCAGCCGGGACACAGGGATCGGCGGGGAGCTGTTTTTT. It is translated as CASSRDTGIGGELFF. The variable domain in full, with the rest retrieved from reference TRBV5-1 and TRBJ2-2, is KAGVTQTPRYLIKTRGQQVTLSCSPISGHRSVSWYQQTPGQGLQFLFEYFSETQRNKGNFPGRFSGRQFSNSRSEMNVSTLELGDSALYLCASSRDTGIGGELFFGEGSRLTVL.